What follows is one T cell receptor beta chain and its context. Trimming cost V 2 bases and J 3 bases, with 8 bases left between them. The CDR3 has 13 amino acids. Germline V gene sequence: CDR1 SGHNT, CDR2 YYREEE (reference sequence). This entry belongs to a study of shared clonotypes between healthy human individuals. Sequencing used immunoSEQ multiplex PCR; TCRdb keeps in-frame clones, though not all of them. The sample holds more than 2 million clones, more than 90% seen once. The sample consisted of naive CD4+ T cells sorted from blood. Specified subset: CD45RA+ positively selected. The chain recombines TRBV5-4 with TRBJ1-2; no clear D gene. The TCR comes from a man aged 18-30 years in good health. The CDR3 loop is CASSFDGYYGYTF. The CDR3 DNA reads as TGTGCCAGCAGCTTTGACGGCTACTATGGCTACACCTTC.